The rows below give T cell receptor beta chains drawn from one sample of a study of blood T cell repertoires in COVID-19. Method: immunoSEQ multiplex PCR; TCRdb's copy keeps in-frame clones and lacks some. This sample has almost 250,000 clones, with 86% found just once. The source material was peripheral blood. The receptors here all came from an elderly woman with COVID-19, enrolled during active disease. Both conserved end residues are part of each CDR3. Only some rows state a clone size, as once, few, many or a class for expanded clones.

>-|TRBJ2-3|TRBV6-2/TRBV6-3
CASSYSAGTSYNTDTQYF
>-|TRBJ2-5|TRBV28
CASSRAGQGGETQYF
>-|TRBJ1-2|TRBV3-1/TRBV3-2
CASSARTGESGYTF
>-|TRBJ1-2|TRBV7-2
CASSLTTEDYGYTF
>-|TRBJ1-2|TRBV5-1
CASSFGDSFNYGYTF
>once|TRBJ1-5|TRBV2
CASSPLTGLRQPQHF
>-|TRBJ1-2|TRBV30
CAWSARQGRYGYTF
>-|TRBJ2-5|TRBV5-1
CASSMTGGQETQYF
>-|TRBJ1-2|TRBV28
CASSLRFGGGNYGYTF
>-|TRBJ1-1|TRBV18
CASSPYLGGTNTEAFF
>-|TRBJ2-2|TRBV6-6
CASSPYTGELFF
>-|TRBJ2-6|TRBV14
CASSGRDRGISGANVLTF
>-|TRBJ1-2|TRBV7-2
CASSLMGTGGNYGYTF
>many|TRBJ1-2|TRBV28
CASSSPPRGYTF
>-|TRBJ1-3|TRBV2
CATRGGSPSSGNTIYF
>-|TRBJ2-2|TRBV7-2
CASSLAGGELFF
>-|TRBJ1-5|TRBV19
CASNFFLTGRDQPQHF
>-|TRBJ1-1|TRBV18
CASSRDRGNTEAFF
>-|TRBJ2-1|TRBV5-1
CASSQGTGSGEQFF
>-|TRBJ1-1|TRBV5-1
CASGHQQGAEAFF
>-|TRBJ1-1|TRBV10-3
CAISFQQGNTEAFF
>-|TRBJ2-5|TRBV6-2/TRBV6-3
CASSLAGLLQETQYF
>-|TRBJ1-2|TRBV2
CAITRDRIYGYTF
>-|TRBJ2-5|TRBV24-1
CATSDPRGTQYF
>-|TRBJ1-5|TRBV24-1
CATEGDSNQPQHF
>-|TRBJ1-4|TRBV9
CASSVGRGRANEKLFF
>-|TRBJ2-4|TRBV10-3
CAISSQGGLSGIQYF
>-|TRBJ1-2|TRBV28
CASSPAQTGGYGYTF
>-|TRBJ2-3|TRBV7-9
CATEFGGGRTDTQYF
>-|TRBJ2-7|TRBV10-3
CAIMSDRESYEQYF
>-|TRBJ2-3|TRBV6-5
CASRPPQGWDTQYF
>once|TRBJ2-5|TRBV2
CASSAGTGAETQYF
>-|TRBJ1-2|TRBV5-4
CASSSEGYGYTF
>-|TRBJ1-2|TRBV14
CASSLKEGPYGYTF
>-|TRBJ2-7|TRBV5-1
CASRATVSSYEQYF
>-|TRBJ1-5|TRBV20-1
CSASNERGQPQHF
>few|TRBJ2-3|TRBV6-5
CASSYTSGTDTQYF
>-|TRBJ1-2|TRBV7-2
CASSLGTGVDGYTF
>-|TRBJ1-2|TRBV7-3
CASSNRTGGVGYTF
>-|TRBJ1-2|TRBV29-1
CSVSGAGYGYTF
>-|TRBJ2-5|TRBV5-1
CASSLPGGMGTQYF
>-|TRBJ1-6|TRBV9
CASSVAGTGYSPLHF
>-|TRBJ1-1|TRBV7-9
CASSFRGQGQNTEAFF
>-|TRBJ1-5|TRBV6-5
CASSYEDQQGNQPQHF
>once|TRBJ1-1|TRBV28
CASRATGGTEAFF
>-|TRBJ2-1|TRBV19
CASSIGQGAYNEQFF
>-|TRBJ1-5|TRBV2
CASSSQGDSNQPQHF
>few|TRBJ2-3|TRBV19
CASSRASWTDTQYF
>-|TRBJ1-3|TRBV7-8
CASSLLGNTIYF
>-|TRBJ2-1|TRBV29-1
CSVVGDSHNEQFF
>-|TRBJ1-3|TRBV25-1
CASCLTSGNTIYF
>-|TRBJ2-7|TRBV7-8
CASSFRQGALSYEQYF
>-|TRBJ2-2|TRBV10-1
CASSQDREPAGELFF
>-|TRBJ2-5|TRBV2
CASMRGGSGGGETQYF
>-|TRBJ1-2|TRBV5-1
CASRMGQAGGYTF
>few|TRBJ1-2|TRBV2
CASSESRQGGGYTF
>-|TRBJ2-5|TRBV30
CAWSQGAGPSETQYF
>-|TRBJ2-7|TRBV18
CASGEQGAYSEQYF
>-|TRBJ1-2|TRBV28
CATWGQGVVGYTF